This TCR beta chain was documented in a study of cytomegalovirus exposure and HLA in healthy donors. The sample holds one count of this clone. The study ran its PCR with 60 Vbeta and 13 Jbeta primers. Here immunoSEQ multiplex PCR was the method, and the copy in TCRdb shows in-frame clones only, minus some. Counted here are around 190,000 clones, 65% to 80% occurring once; the ten biggest clones make up roughly 0.99%. The receptor was isolated from a woman between 40 and 50 years old in good health and CMV-seronegative. Source material: PBMCs.

DNA of the CDR3: TGTGCCAGCAGCTTTGGGAGCGACTACAATGAGCAGTTCTTC. Its translation: CASSFGSDYNEQFF. V gene TRBV5-4 combines with J gene TRBJ2-1; possibly TRBD2 for D (5 bases). V was shortened by 2 bases and J by 3 bases, with 9 bases between the two germline ends. This CDR3 region has 14 residues. Germline loops: CDR1 SGHNT, CDR2 YYREEE (reference sequence).